This note documents a single T cell receptor (beta chain) sequence. Its target is unknown. This sample was included in a study of shared clonotypes between healthy human individuals. Overall study findings and caveats: Around 5% of naive CD4 clonotypes were common to a handful of donors. Larger estimated richness was generally recorded for naive subsets relative to memory subsets.

Sequencing used immunoSEQ multiplex PCR; TCRdb keeps in-frame clones, though not all of them. Among about 2.3 million clones listed, roughly 90% were seen once. Trimming shortened V by 7 bases and J by 1 base, and 13 bases separated the two germline ends. CDR1 is SGHTA and CDR2 is FQGTGA in the germline V gene. The CDR3 covers 15 residues. This chain links TRBV7-3 with TRBJ2-2; D possibly corresponds to TRBD2 (6 bases). The sample consisted of naive CD4+ T cells from PBMCs. Subset reported: CD45RA+ positively selected. The clonotype originates from a man in his late teens or twenties in good health. Some clones in this sample may be carry-over from other donors' samples. CDR3 residues: CASTPVGGNTGELFF. The CDR3 coding sequence is TGTGCCAGCACCCCGGTGGGGGGGAACACCGGGGAGCTGTTTTTT.